The rows below give T cell receptor beta chains drawn from one sample of a study of blood T cell repertoires in COVID-19. Using immunoSEQ multiplex PCR, the repertoire was profiled, and TCRdb retains in-frame clones only, with some absent. The repertoire includes roughly 200,000 clones, approximately 80% of them detected once, and roughly 20% sits in the top ten. Sequenced input: peripheral blood. These receptor sequences come from a woman aged 80 or older with active or convalescent COVID-19. The CDR3 runs from the conserved cysteine through the conserved F or W. D genes are given only for firm matches. Only some rows state a clone size, as once, few, many or a class for expanded clones.

>TRBJ1-2|TRBV7-3|.|TRBD1
TGTGCCAGCAGCACACAGGGGTCTGGTGGCTACACCTTC
CASSTQGSGGYTF
>TRBJ2-7|TRBV5-4|.|.
TGTGCCAGCAGCCCTTCGACAGTTAGCTCCTACGAGCAGTACTTC
CASSPSTVSSYEQYF
>TRBJ2-7|TRBV19|.|.
TGTGCCAGTAGTGAACGTAGGGGCGAGCAGTACTTC
CASSERRGEQYF
>TRBJ2-6|TRBV7-2|.|.
TGTGCCAGCAGCCCCGAGAGCTCTGGGGCCAACGTCCTGACTTTC
CASSPESSGANVLTF
>TRBJ2-6|TRBV19|.|.
TGTGCCAGTACCTTATCTGGGGCCAACGTCCTGACTTTC
CASTLSGANVLTF
>TRBJ2-1|TRBV5-1|.|TRBD1
TGCGCCAGCAGCTTGGAGGACAGGGGATCCTACAATGAGCAGTTCTTC
CASSLEDRGSYNEQFF
>TRBJ1-1|TRBV5-1|.|.
TGCGCCAGCAGCTTGGAGAGCAACACTGAAGCTTTCTTT
CASSLESNTEAFF
>TRBJ2-1|TRBV19|.|TRBD2
TGTGCCAGTAGTACACGACTAGCGGGAGTGGTTTACAATGAGCAGTTCTTC
CASSTRLAGVVYNEQFF
>TRBJ2-7|TRBV30|.|TRBD2
TGTGCCTGGACCCGGGGGACTAGCGGGGCCTACGAGCAGTACTTC
CAWTRGTSGAYEQYF
>TRBJ2-7|TRBV7-8|few|TRBD1
TGTGCCAGCAGCGTTGGGGACAGCTACGAGCAGTACTTC
CASSVGDSYEQYF
>TRBJ1-5|TRBV24-1|.|TRBD1
TGTGCCACCAGTGATAACTTACAGGGGAAGCCCCAGCATTTT
CATSDNLQGKPQHF